This TCR beta chain was profiled in a study of cytomegalovirus exposure and HLA in healthy donors. Study conclusions and caveats: Three CMV-associated chains were confirmed in vitro to be specific for CMV antigens.

This clone was observed a few times. Its antigen is not identified. The PCR made use of 60 Vbeta and 13 Jbeta primers. Produced via immunoSEQ multiplex PCR; TCRdb's table is partial and in-frame only. The sample records around 150,000 clones, about 80% being singletons. This CDR3 is built from 18 residues. The germline gives CDR1 MDHEN, CDR2 SYDVKM. The V and J ends lost 3 bases and 0 bases, in that order; junction bases with no gene match: 6. This chain joins TRBV28 and TRBJ2-6; 9 bases line up with TRBD1. The sequencing input was PBMCs. This receptor was identified in a man younger than 45 in good health. CDR3 in amino acids: CASSFAGQGDSGANVLTF. CDR3 DNA sequence: TGTGCCAGCAGTTTTGCGGGACAGGGAGACTCTGGGGCCAACGTCCTGACTTTC.